Shown below are 12 T cell receptor beta chains from a single sample sequenced in a study of CD8 T cells in ankylosing spondylitis. TCRdb re-called the 5' RACE reads through MiXCR, storing one row per CDR3 protein. The repertoire consists of approximately 24,000 distinct CDR3 sequences, with just over 2.5% occurring once and the leading ten covering approximately 8.1%. Sequenced sample: blood, either unsorted or a sorted T cell fraction (not recorded which). All receptors come from a female donor with ankylosing spondylitis or in good health (not recorded which).

This clonotype has a count of ten or more. This chain uses TRBV9 with TRBJ2-1, with TRBD2 matching over 14 bases. This CDR3 spans 16 amino acids. The V segment lost 3 bases and the J segment 6 bases; nucleotides outside the gene matches: 5. Germline assignment: CDR1 SGDLS and CDR2 YYNGEE. The CDR3 reads CASSAPGTSGSNEQFF. CDR3 in DNA: TGTGCCAGCAGCGCCCCCGGGACTAGCGGGAGCAATGAGCAGTTCTTC.

The sample holds many counts of this clonotype. V usage is TRBV6-5 and J usage is TRBJ1-2; D remains ambiguous. CDR1 is MNHEY, CDR2 SVGAGI, per germline. Trimming took 0 bases from V and 2 from J, leaving 7 bases between them. The CDR3 covers 14 residues. CDR3 sequence reads: CASSYSRPNYGYTF. DNA of the CDR3: TGTGCCAGCAGTTACTCGCGACCGAACTATGGCTACACCTTC.

This clonotype is medium-sized within its sample. The rearrangement joins TRBV9 to TRBJ1-2, with 8 bases lining up with TRBD1. J was trimmed by 4 bases and V by 3 bases; bases with no gene match: 8. The CDR3 has 15 residues. Germline values: CDR1 SGDLS, CDR2 YYNGEE. CDR3 coding DNA: TGTGCCAGCAGCGCTTCAGGGGGCGCCGGCTATGGCTACACCTTC. Protein product: CASSASGGAGYGYTF.

This clonotype was found many times. This chain uses TRBV9 with TRBJ2-1; the match to TRBD1 covers 7 bases. This CDR3 region has 16 residues. V gave up 0 bases and J gave up 8 bases; unmatched junction bases: 11. Germline V gives CDR1 SGDLS, CDR2 YYNGEE. CDR3 protein: CASSVATGTVSYEQFF. The CDR3 nucleotides are TGTGCCAGCAGCGTAGCTACAGGGACAGTCTCATATGAGCAGTTCTTC.

This clonotype was detected many times. The chain has TRBV9 and TRBJ2-7; D is possibly TRBD1 (5 bases). The CDR3 extends over 16 amino acids. The V gene lost 0 bases and the J gene lost 6 bases, with 19 bases spanning the gap. Looked up from germline, CDR1 is SGDLS and CDR2 is YYNGEE. This chain's CDR3 is CASSVEAGQTMGEQYF. CDR3 sequence (DNA): TGTGCCAGCAGCGTAGAGGCAGGGCAGACAATGGGCGAGCAGTACTTC.

This clonotype was seen ten or more times. This chain links TRBV9 with TRBJ1-5, with 9 bases matching TRBD1. Germline V CDR1 and CDR2: SGDLS, YYNGEE. V was clipped by 7 bases and J by 7 bases; unmatched bases: 3. The CDR3 extends over 12 amino acids. DNA for the CDR3: TGTGCCAGCGGGGACAGGGACCAGCCCCAGCATTTT. This translates into CASGDRDQPQHF.

At least ten counts were recorded for this clonotype. The V and J genes are TRBV9 and TRBJ2-5, with 7 bases fitting TRBD1. Trimming took 1 base from V and 1 from J; bases not matched to a gene: 4. This CDR3 contains 15 residues. The germline gives CDR1 SGDLS, CDR2 YYNGEE. CDR3 region: CASSVSGQSQETQYF. CDR3 coding DNA: TGTGCCAGCAGCGTATCGGGACAGTCCCAAGAGACCCAGTACTTC.

This clonotype was observed at least ten times. The V and J genes are TRBV9 and TRBJ2-1, with 8 bases lining up with TRBD2. Looked up from germline, CDR1 is SGDLS and CDR2 is YYNGEE. V was clipped by 2 bases and J by 4 bases; unmatched bases: 8. The CDR3 contains 16 residues. The CDR3 sequence is CASSVAGGTLYNEQFF. In DNA, the CDR3 is TGTGCCAGCAGCGTGGCGGGGGGCACCCTTTACAATGAGCAGTTCTTC.

This clonotype was counted at least ten times. The rearrangement links TRBV9 to TRBJ2-3, with a weak D call TRBD1 (5 bases). The CDR3 runs 15 residues. V lost 1 base, J lost 2 bases, and 11 bases lay in between. Germline V gene data show CDR1 as SGDLS and CDR2 as YYNGEE. The CDR3 nucleotides are TGTGCCAGCAGCGTATTCGACAGCACCACAGATACGCAGTATTTT. It translates to CASSVFDSTTDTQYF.

This clonotype was recorded many times. This chain joins TRBV9 and TRBJ2-7, with a tentative D call TRBD1 (5 bases). Germline V gives CDR1 SGDLS, CDR2 YYNGEE. The CDR3 is made up of 16 amino acids. The V end lost 4 bases, the J end lost 0 bases, and 17 bases lay between the germline ends. CDR3 coding DNA: TGTGCCAGCAGCCCAATTGGGGCGTTCAACTCCTACGAGCAGTACTTC. Protein sequence: CASSPIGAFNSYEQYF. Full variable domain (remainder filled in from reference TRBV9 and TRBJ2-7): DSGVTQTPKHLITATGQRVTLRCSPRSGDLSVYWYQQSLDQGLQFLIQYYNGEERAKGNILERFSAQQFPDLHSELNLSSLELGDSALYFCASSPIGAFNSYEQYFGPGTRLTVT.

At least ten counts were recorded for this clonotype. The chain couples TRBV9 to TRBJ1-2; possibly TRBD1 for D (5 bases). The CDR3 is 14 amino acids. Germline V lookup: CDR1 SGDLS, CDR2 YYNGEE. V was trimmed by 0 bases and J by 0 bases, leaving 6 bases between them. The CDR3 protein is CASSVGTTNYGYTF. CDR3 DNA sequence: TGTGCCAGCAGCGTAGGGACAACTAACTATGGCTACACCTTC.

Ten or more counts support this clonotype. The chain recombines TRBV9 with TRBJ2-7, with D possibly being TRBD2 (5 bases). CDR1 and CDR2 from the germline V gene are SGDLS and YYNGEE. The CDR3 is made up of 14 amino acids. Trimming took off 3 bases at V and 2 bases at J, with 12 bases between the two ends. The CDR3 nucleotides are TGTGCCAGCAGCGCCGGACTGCTTCCCTACGAGCAGTACTTC. It translates to CASSAGLLPYEQYF.